What follows is one T cell receptor beta chain and its context. The target antigen is unknown. This entry comes from a study of T-cell memory formation after mild COVID-19. Turning to the study itself: The two donors had largely donor-specific TCR clusters. Study observations and caveats: Pre-infection memory showed some responding clones, and this suggested that cross-reactive memory joined.

This CDR3 has 18 residues. In germline, CDR1 is LGHNA, CDR2 YNFKEQ. The V end lost 0 bases, the J end lost 0 bases, and 17 bases lay between the germline ends. TCRdb called the 5' RACE reads again in MiXCR, with one record for every CDR3 protein. The sample lists approximately 440,000 distinct CDR3 sequences, about 20% occurring once. Sequencing was done on a sample of PBMCs or a T cell subset sorted from them (not recorded which). This TCR was sampled from an adult woman who had mild COVID-19 (a few samples of this study predate the infection). Cell type and time point are not known. The chain is built from TRBV4-2 and TRBJ1-1, with D possibly TRBD1 on 6 matching bases. The CDR3: CASSQDAGGWEMNTEAFF. Written as DNA, the CDR3 is TGTGCCAGCAGCCAAGATGCGGGGGGCTGGGAGATGAACACTGAAGCTTTCTTT.